This record covers a single T cell receptor beta chain. This clonotype was found a few times. The specificity of this receptor is unknown. The sample holds no much larger clone one base away, and base qualities are not on file. These data come from a study of identical twins (dated by TCRdb to between 2015 and 2016). Study-wide context: TCR alpha and beta repertoires from monozygotic twins, unrelated adults of various ages and cord blood were deep-sequenced to test whether fetal clonotypes persist. To rule out contamination, the twin experiments were replicated at different times with different library preparation protocols.

All donors were healthy Caucasians. Three pairs of female monozygotic twins, all aged about 18 to 30 years, made up the twin cohort. Positive isolation kits from Invitrogen were used to isolate CD4+ and CD8+ T cell populations. Library creation used 5' RACE. The sequencer was an Illumina HiSeq 2000. Template switching introduced a universal primer binding site; the final cDNA contained a unique molecular identifier, enabling accurate counting of TCR cDNA molecules. First-strand cDNA for TCR alpha and beta chains was synthesized from specific primers in the conserved constant-segment region. To control for contamination, every cDNA library carried two barcodes: a SMART-Mk sample barcode plus Illumina barcodes. TruSeq adapter sequences, together with Illumina sample barcodes, were added in two successive PCR steps. Sequencing of the TCR alpha and beta cDNA libraries was done on the Illumina HiSeq platform using custom primers. The published analysis was carried out like this. Unique molecular identifiers were extracted from raw reads with MiGEC, and CDR3 positions were determined with MiXCR. For each individual, recombination models were inferred using an EM algorithm with the repgenHMM and IGoR tools. Shared clonotype analysis was performed with the tcR package in R, normalizing sharing by the product of cloneset sizes. Out-of-frame nonproductive sequences were analyzed to study raw recombination free of thymic and clonal selection effects. TCRdb passed the public sequencing reads through fastp at Q25 and MiXCR, retaining productive beta sequences. For every CDR3 protein sequence, its rows merge into one entry that carries the most common genes and DNA. TCRdb's processing, not the authors', yielded these V and J calls. The sample records roughly 240,000 distinct CDR3 sequences, 7.5% of which are singletons. Under 6.5% of the sample comes from the top ten.

The germline V and J ends show losses of 1 base and 5 bases respectively, and no gene match explains 6 bases of the junction. The CDR3 starts with the cysteine, ends with the phenylalanine, and has 15 residues. Only the CDR3 region is kept as DNA, spanning 45 bases read in frame from base 1. CDR1 and CDR2 (KGHDR, SFDVKD) derive from the germline V gene. Broad study findings and their caveats: Abundant cord blood beta clonotypes had fewer insertions, young adult naive repertoires showed a similar but weaker trend, and memory repertoires showed no such trend. Invariant T cells such as MAIT and iNKT could partly confound zero-insertion analyses, although diverse VJ usage argued against such confounding for most clonotypes. Excess twin sharing in beta out-of-frame sequences was weaker because fewer shared sequences lowered the signal-to-noise ratio. Because the same donors could not be followed over many years, conclusions were based on cross-sectional statistical analysis. Recombination models systematically underestimated out-of-frame TCR alpha sharing in monozygotic twins but agreed with sharing between unrelated individuals. Compared with coincidental sharing between unrelated individuals, out-of-frame TCR alpha sequences shared between twins showed an excess of sequences with low generation probability.

The same sample was also used in a study of yellow fever vaccine responses in identical twins. Reported in the second study: According to the authors, the vaccine-induced T cell response in identical twins seemed to be partly convergent and partly specific to each individual. Focusing on identical twins, the study followed the T cell clones that responded to the vaccine, and did so with precision.

The sequenced sample was CD8+ T cells sorted from blood. The V gene is TRBV24-1 and the J gene is TRBJ2-7, with 8 bases matching TRBD1. This TCR derives from a young woman in good health. CDR3 region: CATSDFGQGIDEQYF. The sequence in DNA is TGTGCCACCAGTGATTTTGGACAGGGCATCGACGAGCAGTACTTC.